A selection of T cell receptor beta chains follows, all from one sample in a study of lymphopenia after photon versus proton radiotherapy. TCRdb keeps only in-frame clones here, not all; method: immunoSEQ multiplex PCR. The sample lists about 40,000 clones, more than 75% occurring once. The sample here was peripheral blood, taken from a patient treated with photon-based radiotherapy. Receptors were obtained from a man in his fifties or sixties with gastric cancer. Each CDR3 is given with its conserved first and last residue. A D gene is named only where the DNA matches it firmly.

D gene: TRBD2
J gene: TRBJ2-7
V gene: TRBV5-1
CDR3 length: 16
CDR3 protein: CASSFRIAGTSYEQYF
CDR3 DNA: TGCGCCAGCAGCTTCCGGATAGCGGGGACCTCCTACGAGCAGTACTTC

D gene: .
J gene: TRBJ1-2
V gene: TRBV13
CDR3 length: 16
CDR3 protein: CASSTVRRVTNYGYTF
CDR3 DNA: TGTGCCAGCAGCACTGTACGGCGTGTAACTAACTATGGCTACACCTTC

D gene: TRBD1
J gene: TRBJ2-7
V gene: TRBV7-9
CDR3 length: 15
CDR3 protein: CASSSGQGPTYEQYF
CDR3 DNA: TGTGCCAGCAGCTCCGGACAGGGGCCGACCTACGAGCAGTACTTC

D gene: .
J gene: TRBJ2-3
V gene: TRBV6-4
CDR3 length: 13
CDR3 protein: CASRNRGGDTQYF
CDR3 DNA: TGTGCCAGCAGAAACAGAGGAGGGGATACGCAGTATTTT

D gene: .
J gene: TRBJ1-5
V gene: TRBV7-6
CDR3 length: 17
CDR3 protein: CASSLIPRGKSNQPQHF
CDR3 DNA: TGTGCCAGCAGCTTAATCCCCAGGGGAAAAAGCAATCAGCCCCAGCATTTT

D gene: TRBD2
J gene: TRBJ2-1
V gene: TRBV28
CDR3 length: 15
CDR3 protein: CASTPELAGRNEQFF
CDR3 DNA: TGTGCCAGCACACCCGAACTAGCGGGAAGGAATGAGCAGTTCTTC

D gene: TRBD1
J gene: TRBJ2-1
V gene: TRBV18
CDR3 length: 16
CDR3 protein: CASSANPGQKRNEQFF
CDR3 DNA: TGTGCCAGCTCAGCAAACCCGGGACAGAAGAGGAATGAGCAGTTCTTC

D gene: TRBD1
J gene: TRBJ1-2
V gene: TRBV5-4
CDR3 length: 14
CDR3 protein: CASTSGTAVYGYTF
CDR3 DNA: TGTGCCAGCACCAGCGGGACAGCCGTCTATGGCTACACCTTC

D gene: .
J gene: TRBJ1-6
V gene: TRBV30
CDR3 length: 14
CDR3 protein: CAWSVLTNNSPLHF
CDR3 DNA: TGTGCCTGGAGTGTACTCACCAATAATTCACCCCTCCACTTT

D gene: .
J gene: TRBJ1-2
V gene: TRBV4-1
CDR3 length: 14
CDR3 protein: CASSPGTRNYGYTF
CDR3 DNA: TGCGCCAGCAGCCCTGGGACGCGGAACTATGGCTACACCTTC

D gene: TRBD2
J gene: TRBJ2-3
V gene: TRBV5-4
CDR3 length: 16
CDR3 protein: CASSLVRERRTDTQYF
CDR3 DNA: TGTGCCAGCAGCTTGGTGCGGGAGAGGCGCACAGATACGCAGTATTTT